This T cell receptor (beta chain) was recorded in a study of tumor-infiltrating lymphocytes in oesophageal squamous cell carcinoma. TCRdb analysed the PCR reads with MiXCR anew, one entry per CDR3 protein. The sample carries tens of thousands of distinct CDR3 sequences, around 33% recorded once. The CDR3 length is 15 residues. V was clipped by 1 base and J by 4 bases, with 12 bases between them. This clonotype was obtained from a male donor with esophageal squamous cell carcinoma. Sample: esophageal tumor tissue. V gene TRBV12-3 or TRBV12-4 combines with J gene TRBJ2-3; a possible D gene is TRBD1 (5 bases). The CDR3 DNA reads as TGTGCCAGCAGTTTAGAGAAGGGGCCGGCAGATACGCAGTATTTT. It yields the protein CASSLEKGPADTQYF.